Listed below are T cell receptor beta chains from one sample, sequenced in a study of vaccination and CD4 T cells after COVID-19. One entry per CDR3 protein, called by TCRdb with MiXCR from the PCR reads. The sample includes about 27,000 distinct CDR3 sequences, roughly 57% of them seen just once. These receptors have no known antigen. This specimen consisted of CD4+ T cells from blood, cultured in vitro, obtained after SARS-CoV-2 vaccination. These receptors came from a human donor who received a COVID-19 vaccine. Both conserved end residues are part of each CDR3. Fields, in order: V gene, J gene, clone size, D gene, CDR3 length, CDR3 protein, CDR3 DNA. A D gene is named only where the DNA matches it firmly. Clone size, where shown, is once, few, many, or a class for clones that have expanded.

TRBV7-2,TRBJ2-5,-,-,15,CASSPTGRIEETQYF,TGTGCCAGCAGCCCGACGGGACGGATCGAAGAGACCCAGTACTTC
TRBV20-1,TRBJ1-6,few,-,16,CSARGKSTNYNSPLHF,TGCAGTGCTAGAGGCAAGTCCACCAACTATAATTCACCCCTCCACTTT
TRBV6-1,TRBJ1-5,few,-,18,CASSEALWAQYSNQPQHF,TGTGCCAGCAGTGAAGCGTTGTGGGCCCAGTATAGCAATCAGCCCCAGCATTTT
TRBV19,TRBJ1-2,-,-,13,CASRGVGGYGYTF,TGTGCCAGTCGTGGGGTAGGCGGGTATGGCTACACCTTC
TRBV30,TRBJ2-2,-,-,15,CAWRGRGAGTGELFF,TGTGCCTGGAGAGGAAGGGGGGCCGGAACCGGGGAGCTGTTTTTT
TRBV7-8,TRBJ1-6,once,TRBD1,19,CASSLESVIDRVHNSPLHF,TGTGCCAGCAGCTTAGAGTCCGTGATTGACAGGGTCCATAATTCACCCCTCCACTTT
TRBV6-1,TRBJ1-2,-,TRBD1,16,CASSEAGTGGNYGYTF,TGTGCCAGCAGTGAAGCGGGAACAGGGGGCAACTATGGCTACACCTTC
TRBV12-3/TRBV12-4,TRBJ2-2,few,-,13,CASSLVATGELFF,TGTGCCAGCAGTTTAGTCGCCACCGGGGAGCTGTTTTTT
TRBV19,TRBJ2-5,-,TRBD2,15,CASSIGTGGRRTQYF,TGTGCCAGTAGTATAGGGACGGGGGGGCGGCGGACCCAGTACTTC
TRBV12-5,TRBJ1-1,-,-,16,CASGLVMGGLGTEAFF,TGTGCTAGTGGTTTGGTCATGGGAGGGTTGGGCACTGAAGCTTTCTTT
TRBV28,TRBJ1-3,-,-,15,CASTGYGVRGNTIYF,TGTGCCAGCACCGGATACGGGGTGCGGGGAAACACCATATATTTT
TRBV19,TRBJ1-3,-,TRBD1,15,CASRTTGVEGNTIYF,TGTGCCAGTAGGACCACAGGGGTGGAGGGAAACACCATATATTTT
TRBV10-3,TRBJ1-5,-,-,16,CATSNPTGNGNQPQHF,TGTGCCACGTCAAACCCCACGGGGAACGGCAATCAGCCCCAGCATTTT
TRBV6-1,TRBJ1-4,-,TRBD1,15,CASSPPRTGGEKLFF,TGTGCCAGCAGTCCACCTCGGACAGGGGGTGAAAAACTGTTTTTT
TRBV7-3,TRBJ1-1,-,-,15,CASSFSQGPGTEAFF,TGTGCCAGCAGCTTTTCCCAGGGGCCGGGGACTGAAGCTTTCTTT
TRBV20-1,TRBJ2-5,-,-,14,CSAGRGTGVETQYF,TGCAGTGCTGGGAGGGGGACGGGGGTCGAGACCCAGTACTTC
TRBV5-4,TRBJ1-4,-,-,15,CASSLPGEGNEKLFF,TGTGCCAGCAGCTTACCCGGGGAGGGTAATGAAAAACTGTTTTTT
TRBV10-1,TRBJ2-5,-,TRBD1,14,CASSGQGAWETQYF,TGCGCCAGCAGTGGACAGGGGGCTTGGGAGACCCAGTACTTC
TRBV7-9,TRBJ2-7,-,-,13,CASSLIGSNEQYF,TGTGCCAGCAGCTTAATAGGGTCGAACGAGCAGTACTTC
TRBV18,TRBJ2-4,-,TRBD2,15,CASSQPGLAANIQYF,TGTGCCAGCTCACAACCGGGACTAGCTGCAAACATTCAGTACTTC
TRBV11-3,TRBJ2-3,-,-,14,CASSLDGDTDTQYF,TGTGCCAGCAGTTTAGACGGAGACACAGATACGCAGTATTTT
TRBV9,TRBJ1-1,few,-,15,CASSVEAGTNTEAFF,TGTGCCAGCAGCGTAGAGGCGGGGACGAACACTGAAGCTTTCTTT
TRBV6-5,TRBJ1-1,few,TRBD1,15,CASSYQGAENTEAFF,TGTGCCAGCAGTTACCAGGGGGCGGAGAACACTGAAGCTTTCTTT
TRBV7-2,TRBJ2-1,-,-,17,CASSPPSGGRRDNEQFF,TGTGCCAGCAGCCCTCCCTCTGGAGGACGGCGAGACAATGAGCAGTTCTTC
TRBV11-3,TRBJ1-1,-,-,16,CASSKRAGRGFTEAFF,TGTGCCAGCAGCAAGAGGGCAGGGCGTGGGTTCACTGAAGCTTTCTTT
TRBV7-9,TRBJ2-5,-,-,14,CASSFGGEGETQYF,TGTGCCAGCAGCTTCGGGGGTGAGGGAGAGACCCAGTACTTC
TRBV30,TRBJ1-2,-,-,12,CAWSVGYYGYTF,TGTGCCTGGAGTGTGGGGTACTATGGCTACACCTTC
TRBV12-3/TRBV12-4,TRBJ2-2,medium-sized,-,16,CASSFGSQGDTGELFF,TGTGCCAGCAGTTTCGGGTCTCAGGGTGACACCGGGGAGCTGTTTTTT
TRBV6-1,TRBJ2-5,-,TRBD2,16,CASSEAYSGVQETQYF,TGTGCCAGCAGTGAAGCCTATAGCGGGGTCCAAGAGACCCAGTACTTC
TRBV7-8,TRBJ2-7,-,TRBD2,15,CASSLAAGGPYEQYF,TGTGCCAGCAGCTTAGCCGCGGGGGGCCCCTACGAGCAGTACTTC
TRBV29-1,TRBJ1-1,-,-,12,CSATPGGTEAFF,TGCAGCGCTACTCCGGGGGGCACTGAAGCTTTCTTT
TRBV25-1,TRBJ2-4,few,TRBD1,22,CASSPSQAQGAVSSSRKNIQYF,TGTGCCAGCAGCCCCTCGCAGGCCCAGGGGGCAGTGTCGTCCAGCCGTAAAAACATTCAGTACTTC
TRBV10-3,TRBJ1-2,-,-,14,CAISSRGTDYGYTF,TGTGCTATCTCATCGCGGGGCACAGACTATGGCTACACCTTC
TRBV20-1,TRBJ2-4,-,TRBD1,17,CSARDWGQGLAKNIQYF,TGCAGTGCTAGAGATTGGGGACAGGGCCTAGCCAAAAACATTCAGTACTTC
TRBV12-3/TRBV12-4,TRBJ1-5,-,-,16,CASSLARPARTGPQHF,TGTGCCAGCAGTTTAGCGCGTCCTGCAAGGACGGGGCCCCAGCATTTT
TRBV2,TRBJ1-2,-,TRBD1,15,CASSEGRTGGYGYTF,TGTGCCAGCAGTGAAGGGAGGACAGGGGGCTATGGCTACACCTTC
TRBV7-2,TRBJ2-7,-,TRBD1,18,CASSLALSTGQSSYEQYF,TGTGCCAGCAGCTTAGCGCTCTCAACGGGACAGAGCTCCTACGAGCAGTACTTC
TRBV20-1,TRBJ1-5,-,-,14,CSARGADSNQPQHF,TGCAGTGCTCGCGGGGCGGATAGCAATCAGCCCCAGCATTTT
TRBV24-1,TRBJ2-5,few,TRBD2,15,CATSDLLAGQETQYF,TGTGCCACCAGTGATTTACTAGCGGGTCAAGAGACCCAGTACTTC
TRBV6-1,TRBJ1-3,-,-,15,CASSLTSGSGNTIYF,TGTGCCAGCAGTCTTACCTCGGGCTCTGGAAACACCATATATTTT
TRBV20-1,TRBJ2-3,-,TRBD1,16,CSARDGGQGDPDTQYF,TGCAGTGCTAGAGATGGGGGACAGGGGGACCCAGATACGCAGTATTTT
TRBV19,TRBJ1-6,-,-,15,CASSTRGHARPPLHF,TGTGCCAGTAGTACAAGAGGACACGCTAGGCCACCCCTCCACTTT
TRBV10-3,TRBJ2-5,-,-,13,CAISEIRGETQYF,TGTGCCATCAGTGAGATTAGGGGAGAGACCCAGTACTTC
TRBV12-3/TRBV12-4,TRBJ2-2,-,TRBD2,16,CASSSRLADVAGELFF,TGTGCCAGCAGTTCCCGACTAGCGGACGTAGCAGGGGAGCTGTTTTTT
TRBV6-5,TRBJ1-2,-,-,13,CASSLGEVDGYTF,TGTGCCAGCAGTTTAGGGGAAGTGGATGGCTACACCTTC
TRBV6-1,TRBJ2-1,few,TRBD1,15,CASSDPGQVYNEQFF,TGTGCCAGCAGTGACCCGGGACAGGTCTACAATGAGCAGTTCTTC
TRBV25-1,TRBJ2-3,-,TRBD2,16,CASSELGAGGSDTQYF,TGTGCCAGCAGTGAATTAGGAGCGGGGGGGTCAGATACGCAGTATTTT
TRBV2,TRBJ2-3,few,TRBD2,13,CASSVTSGDTQYF,TGTGCCAGCAGCGTGACTAGCGGAGATACGCAGTATTTT
TRBV21-1,TRBJ2-5,-,-,17,CASSTRGLADNQETQYF,TGTGCCAGCAGCACTCGAGGACTAGCGGACAACCAAGAGACCCAGTACTTC
TRBV29-1,TRBJ1-2,-,-,14,CSVDPREANYGYTF,TGCAGCGTTGACCCCAGGGAAGCTAACTATGGCTACACCTTC
TRBV2,TRBJ1-2,-,TRBD1,15,CASSAEVQGKGGYTF,TGTGCCAGCAGTGCCGAAGTACAGGGGAAAGGTGGCTACACCTTC
TRBV6-1,TRBJ2-7,-,-,10,CAHKGGEQYF,TGTGCGCACAAAGGAGGGGAGCAGTACTTC
TRBV19,TRBJ2-2,few,TRBD1,15,CASRQGQTNTGELFF,TGTGCCAGTAGACAGGGACAGACGAACACCGGGGAGCTGTTTTTT
TRBV6-5,TRBJ2-5,-,TRBD2,14,CASSYLGGQETQYF,TGTGCCAGCAGTTATTTGGGGGGGCAAGAGACCCAGTACTTC
TRBV10-1,TRBJ2-2,-,-,15,CASRKGQANTGELFF,TGCGCCAGCAGAAAAGGGCAGGCGAACACCGGGGAGCTGTTTTTT
TRBV9,TRBJ2-7,-,-,17,CASSLLRARTPGFEQYF,TGTGCCAGCAGCCTGCTCAGGGCGAGAACCCCGGGGTTCGAGCAGTACTTC
TRBV6-1,TRBJ1-4,-,TRBD1,13,CAGQQGRGEKLFF,TGTGCCGGACAACAGGGGAGGGGCGAAAAACTGTTTTTT